This TCR beta chain was recovered during a study of T-cell memory formation after mild COVID-19. Study in general: TCR clusters were largely donor specific. Study-level findings and limits: Memory from before infection featured some responding clones, which suggests cross-reactive memory joined. What remained unconfirmed was the SARS-CoV-2 specificity of second-wave clones peaking on day 37.

CDR1 is SQVTM, CDR2 ANQGSEA, per germline. This CDR3 is 14 amino acids long. V lost 3 bases and J lost 0, with 9 bases in between. Libraries for TCRalpha and TCRbeta carried sample barcodes and unique molecular identifiers via 5'RACE. One entry per CDR3 protein results from TCRdb running MiXCR on the 5' RACE reads. Here the sample spans roughly 100,000 distinct CDR3 sequences, about 13% being singletons. About this clonotype: Its target is unknown.

The rearrangement uses TRBV29-1 and TRBJ1-5; no clear D gene. The clonotype was recovered from an adult woman who had mild COVID-19 (a few samples of this study predate the infection). Cell type and time point are not known. Sequencing was performed on PBMCs or a T cell subset sorted from them (not recorded which). CDR3 protein: CSVDVGDSNQPQHF. CDR3 DNA sequence: TGCAGCGTTGATGTCGGCGATAGCAATCAGCCCCAGCATTTT. The entire variable domain, with the rest obtained from reference TRBV29-1 and TRBJ1-5, is as follows: SAVISQKPSRDICQRGTSLTIQCQVDSQVTMMFWYRQQPGQSLTLIATANQGSEATYESGFVIDKFPISRPNLTFSTLTVSNMSPEDSSIYLCSVDVGDSNQPQHFGDGTRLSIL.